Listed below are T cell receptor beta chains from one sample, sequenced in a study of T cells after yellow fever vaccination. Via MiXCR, TCRdb re-called the 5' RACE reads, giving one row per CDR3 protein. The sample has some 320,000 distinct CDR3 sequences, 3.5% to 4.5% seen once; the top ten hold 15% to 20%. The source material was PBMCs, sampled 15 days after the yellow fever booster vaccination. The receptors were sampled from a man between 18 and 29 years old who received the YFV17D yellow fever vaccine. Both conserved end residues are part of each CDR3. Fields, in order: D gene, J gene, clone size, V gene, CDR3 DNA, CDR3 protein. D genes are given only for firm matches. Rows give clone size only sometimes, using once, few, many, or a class for an expanded clone.

D gene: NA; J gene: TRBJ1-1; clone size: many; V gene: TRBV20-1; CDR3 DNA: TGCAGTGCTAGAGAAACAGTAAAGAACACTGAAGCTTTCTTT; CDR3 protein: CSARETVKNTEAFF
D gene: NA; J gene: TRBJ1-1; clone size: NA; V gene: TRBV9; CDR3 DNA: TGTGCCAGCAGCGCTCTAATAGGGACTGAAGCTTTCTTT; CDR3 protein: CASSALIGTEAFF
D gene: NA; J gene: TRBJ1-5; clone size: many; V gene: TRBV20-1; CDR3 DNA: TGCAGTGCTAGGTTTGACCGAAATCAGCCCCAGCATTTT; CDR3 protein: CSARFDRNQPQHF
D gene: NA; J gene: TRBJ1-1; clone size: NA; V gene: TRBV18; CDR3 DNA: TGTGCCAGCTCACCCAATCCGGTGAACACTGAAGCTTTCTTT; CDR3 protein: CASSPNPVNTEAFF
D gene: NA; J gene: TRBJ1-2; clone size: few; V gene: TRBV7-2; CDR3 DNA: TGTGCCAGCAGCTTAGAGTCCGGGATTAACTATGGCTACACCTTC; CDR3 protein: CASSLESGINYGYTF
D gene: TRBD1; J gene: TRBJ2-1; clone size: many; V gene: TRBV7-9; CDR3 DNA: TGTGCCAGCAGGGGGACAGGGGCGTTCAATGAGCAGTTCTTC; CDR3 protein: CASRGTGAFNEQFF
D gene: NA; J gene: TRBJ1-4; clone size: few; V gene: TRBV20-1; CDR3 DNA: TGCAGTGCACTAGGGGGATTGAATGAAAAACTGTTTTTT; CDR3 protein: CSALGGLNEKLFF
D gene: NA; J gene: TRBJ1-2; clone size: few; V gene: TRBV20-1; CDR3 DNA: TGCAGTGCTAGAATAGGTGACAGCGCGAGCTACACCTTC; CDR3 protein: CSARIGDSASYTF
D gene: TRBD2; J gene: TRBJ2-5; clone size: few; V gene: TRBV24-1; CDR3 DNA: TGTGCCACCAGTGATCCGCTCTGGCGGGGAGGGGAGACCCAGTACTTC; CDR3 protein: CATSDPLWRGGETQYF
D gene: NA; J gene: TRBJ1-1; clone size: NA; V gene: TRBV12-3/TRBV12-4; CDR3 DNA: TGTGCCAGCACCCGGGGTCAGAACACTGAAGCTTTCTTT; CDR3 protein: CASTRGQNTEAFF
D gene: NA; J gene: TRBJ2-7; clone size: many; V gene: TRBV23-1; CDR3 DNA: TGCGCCAGCAGTGCTACCTACGAGCAGTACTTC; CDR3 protein: CASSATYEQYF
D gene: NA; J gene: TRBJ2-5; clone size: NA; V gene: TRBV21-1; CDR3 DNA: TGTGCCAGCAGCAAAGCTCCGGGACTAGCGGGGATCAATAGGAGCGGAGAGACCCAGTACTTC; CDR3 protein: CASSKAPGLAGINRSGETQYF
D gene: TRBD2; J gene: TRBJ2-1; clone size: many; V gene: TRBV5-1; CDR3 DNA: TGCGCCAGCAGCTTTCAGCGGGGGGCCCCTGGTGAGCAGTTCTTC; CDR3 protein: CASSFQRGAPGEQFF
D gene: NA; J gene: TRBJ2-7; clone size: NA; V gene: TRBV6-2/TRBV6-3; CDR3 DNA: TGTGCCAGCAGTTACTCGAGTACGGGGATTTTTTTTGAGCAGTACTTC; CDR3 protein: CASSYSSTGIFFEQYF
D gene: NA; J gene: TRBJ2-1; clone size: many; V gene: TRBV12-3/TRBV12-4; CDR3 DNA: TGTGCCAGCAGCCAAGGGTCACAGCTGGTCCATGAGCAGTTCTTC; CDR3 protein: CASSQGSQLVHEQFF
D gene: NA; J gene: TRBJ2-3; clone size: few; V gene: TRBV7-8; CDR3 DNA: TGTGCCAGCAGCCCACCCGGTCCCCGGCCAGATACGCAGTATTTT; CDR3 protein: CASSPPGPRPDTQYF
D gene: NA; J gene: TRBJ1-2; clone size: NA; V gene: TRBV6-5; CDR3 DNA: TGTGCCAGCAGTTACTCTGAAGTCTTCGGAGGTTATGGCTACACCTTC; CDR3 protein: CASSYSEVFGGYGYTF
D gene: NA; J gene: TRBJ1-4; clone size: many; V gene: TRBV4-3; CDR3 DNA: TGCGCCAGCAGCATCCGAGGGATGGCTAATGAAAAACTGTTTTTT; CDR3 protein: CASSIRGMANEKLFF
D gene: NA; J gene: TRBJ1-5; clone size: many; V gene: TRBV6-5; CDR3 DNA: TGTGCCAGCAGCCCCTCGGACAGTCCTCAGCCCCAGCATTTT; CDR3 protein: CASSPSDSPQPQHF
D gene: NA; J gene: TRBJ1-2; clone size: NA; V gene: TRBV9; CDR3 DNA: TGTGCCAGCAGCGTATCGGTAGGGAACTATGGCTACACCTTC; CDR3 protein: CASSVSVGNYGYTF
D gene: NA; J gene: TRBJ2-5; clone size: NA; V gene: TRBV29-1; CDR3 DNA: TGCAGCGTTGACGCGTCTACCCAGGTAGAGACCCAGTACTTC; CDR3 protein: CSVDASTQVETQYF
D gene: TRBD2; J gene: TRBJ2-5; clone size: few; V gene: TRBV5-1; CDR3 DNA: TGCGCCAGCAGCACCCCCGGGACTAGCGGGGGCCCACAAGAGACCCAGTACTTC; CDR3 protein: CASSTPGTSGGPQETQYF
D gene: TRBD2; J gene: TRBJ2-2; clone size: few; V gene: TRBV9; CDR3 DNA: TGTGCCAGCAGCCCCCCGCGGGGGTCAATCGGGGAGCTGTTTTTT; CDR3 protein: CASSPPRGSIGELFF
D gene: NA; J gene: TRBJ1-5; clone size: few; V gene: TRBV7-9; CDR3 DNA: TGTGCCAGCAGCCTCGGAGGGGTACAGGATCAGCCCCAGCATTTT; CDR3 protein: CASSLGGVQDQPQHF
D gene: NA; J gene: TRBJ2-7; clone size: few; V gene: TRBV7-2; CDR3 DNA: TGTGCCAGCAGCCCAGGAGGGGGCGGTAGTTACGAGCAGTACTTC; CDR3 protein: CASSPGGGGSYEQYF
D gene: NA; J gene: TRBJ2-3; clone size: NA; V gene: TRBV11-2; CDR3 DNA: TGTGCCAGCAGCTTCCCTCTTCGTGGCACAGATACGCAGTATTTT; CDR3 protein: CASSFPLRGTDTQYF
D gene: NA; J gene: TRBJ2-1; clone size: NA; V gene: TRBV2; CDR3 DNA: TGTGCCAGACGTCGGATATTAAACAATGAGCAGTTCTTC; CDR3 protein: CARRRILNNEQFF
D gene: NA; J gene: TRBJ2-7; clone size: NA; V gene: TRBV7-2; CDR3 DNA: TGTGCCAGCAGCTTAGGGCCGGGGACCTCCTACGAGCAGTACTTC; CDR3 protein: CASSLGPGTSYEQYF
D gene: NA; J gene: TRBJ2-1; clone size: few; V gene: TRBV6-2/TRBV6-3; CDR3 DNA: TGTGCCAGCAGTATGTCTGGGGCCTACAATGAGCAGTTCTTC; CDR3 protein: CASSMSGAYNEQFF
D gene: NA; J gene: TRBJ1-4; clone size: many; V gene: TRBV7-3; CDR3 DNA: TGTGCCAGCAGCTTAAAGGGCCCCCCGGATGAAAAACTGTTTTTT; CDR3 protein: CASSLKGPPDEKLFF
D gene: NA; J gene: TRBJ2-7; clone size: many; V gene: TRBV4-3; CDR3 DNA: TGCGCCAGCAGCCGGGACGAAGGCTACGAGCAGTACTTC; CDR3 protein: CASSRDEGYEQYF
D gene: NA; J gene: TRBJ2-5; clone size: many; V gene: TRBV7-2; CDR3 DNA: TGTGCCAGCAGCTTAGAGTCGTGGGGCCCTAGGGAGAAAGAGACCCAGTACTTC; CDR3 protein: CASSLESWGPREKETQYF
D gene: NA; J gene: TRBJ2-7; clone size: once; V gene: TRBV19; CDR3 DNA: TGTGCCAGAGCCTACGAGCAGTACTTC; CDR3 protein: CARAYEQYF
D gene: TRBD1; J gene: TRBJ1-2; clone size: few; V gene: TRBV6-6; CDR3 DNA: TGTGCCAGCAGCTCTCGACAGGGTGGCTATGGCTACACCTTC; CDR3 protein: CASSSRQGGYGYTF
D gene: TRBD2; J gene: TRBJ2-1; clone size: many; V gene: TRBV6-6; CDR3 DNA: TGTGCCAGCATGCCGGGGGGGCCCTACAATGAGCAGTTCTTC; CDR3 protein: CASMPGGPYNEQFF
D gene: TRBD2; J gene: TRBJ2-7; clone size: few; V gene: TRBV7-2; CDR3 DNA: TGTGCCAGCAGCTATACTAGCGGGGGGGCGGGAGAGCAGTACTTC; CDR3 protein: CASSYTSGGAGEQYF
D gene: NA; J gene: TRBJ2-5; clone size: many; V gene: TRBV29-1; CDR3 DNA: TGCAGCGTTGGGCGACGGGGCTCGGAGACCCAGTACTTC; CDR3 protein: CSVGRRGSETQYF
D gene: NA; J gene: TRBJ1-1; clone size: many; V gene: TRBV7-2; CDR3 DNA: TGTGCCAGCAGCTTGATCCGAAACACTGAAGCTTTCTTT; CDR3 protein: CASSLIRNTEAFF
D gene: TRBD2; J gene: TRBJ2-3; clone size: many; V gene: TRBV7-7; CDR3 DNA: TGTGCTAGCAGCCCCGGGGGGGGCCTTACAGATACGCAGTATTTT; CDR3 protein: CASSPGGGLTDTQYF
D gene: TRBD1; J gene: TRBJ1-5; clone size: NA; V gene: TRBV10-3; CDR3 DNA: TGTGCCATCAGTGAAGGTCAGGGGGCCGGGCAGCCCCAGCATTTT; CDR3 protein: CAISEGQGAGQPQHF
D gene: TRBD1; J gene: TRBJ1-6; clone size: many; V gene: TRBV6-5; CDR3 DNA: TGTGCCAGCAGTTCTACAGGGACAGGTCTCCTTAATTCACCCCTCCACTTT; CDR3 protein: CASSSTGTGLLNSPLHF
D gene: NA; J gene: TRBJ2-7; clone size: few; V gene: TRBV30; CDR3 DNA: TGTGCCTGGAGTTACGGGTTGGAATACGAGCAGTACTTC; CDR3 protein: CAWSYGLEYEQYF
D gene: TRBD2; J gene: TRBJ2-3; clone size: NA; V gene: TRBV7-9; CDR3 DNA: TGTGCCAGCAGATCCGGGACTAGCGGACCGAGGGATACGCAGTATTTT; CDR3 protein: CASRSGTSGPRDTQYF
D gene: NA; J gene: TRBJ1-1; clone size: few; V gene: TRBV5-1; CDR3 DNA: TGCGCCAGCAGCCGGGGGGATGGGGAGTCTGAAGCTTTCTTT; CDR3 protein: CASSRGDGESEAFF
D gene: NA; J gene: TRBJ2-6; clone size: few; V gene: TRBV4-2; CDR3 DNA: TGTGCCAGCAGCCAAACAGGGGGGGCCTCTGGGGCCAACGTCCTGACTTTC; CDR3 protein: CASSQTGGASGANVLTF
D gene: NA; J gene: TRBJ2-3; clone size: few; V gene: TRBV5-1; CDR3 DNA: TGCGCCAGCAGCCGCCCGTCAGCGGAGATTAGCACAGATACGCAGTATTTT; CDR3 protein: CASSRPSAEISTDTQYF
D gene: TRBD1; J gene: TRBJ2-5; clone size: NA; V gene: TRBV5-1; CDR3 DNA: TGCGCCAGCAGCGCCCCTACCCCGGACAGGGCGGAGACCCAGTACTTC; CDR3 protein: CASSAPTPDRAETQYF
D gene: NA; J gene: TRBJ2-1; clone size: NA; V gene: TRBV5-1; CDR3 DNA: TGCGCCAGCAGCCGAATCGGAGTAGGGACGCAGTTCTTC; CDR3 protein: CASSRIGVGTQFF
D gene: NA; J gene: TRBJ1-3; clone size: many; V gene: TRBV5-1; CDR3 DNA: TGCGCCAGCAGCCTGGAAGGGGCAGCCTCTGGAAACACCATATATTTT; CDR3 protein: CASSLEGAASGNTIYF
D gene: NA; J gene: TRBJ1-5; clone size: many; V gene: TRBV12-3/TRBV12-4; CDR3 DNA: TGTGCCAGCAGTTTTACCCTACAGGTCCAGCCCCAGCATTTT; CDR3 protein: CASSFTLQVQPQHF
D gene: NA; J gene: TRBJ1-1; clone size: few; V gene: TRBV6-6; CDR3 DNA: TGTGCCAGCAGTTACGGGTCAGCTGAAGCTTTCTTT; CDR3 protein: CASSYGSAEAFF
D gene: NA; J gene: TRBJ2-4; clone size: NA; V gene: TRBV20-1; CDR3 DNA: TGCAGTGCCCCCCCCCCAGGGGCCAAAAACATTCAGTACTTC; CDR3 protein: CSAPPPGAKNIQYF
D gene: NA; J gene: TRBJ1-1; clone size: many; V gene: TRBV4-3; CDR3 DNA: TGCGCCAGCAGCCAAGTTGCAACAGGGTCCCAAGCTTTCTTT; CDR3 protein: CASSQVATGSQAFF
D gene: NA; J gene: TRBJ2-1; clone size: few; V gene: TRBV29-1; CDR3 DNA: TGCAGCGTTGAAGATCCCGACCTGGTAATGAGAGGGGAGCAGTTCTTC; CDR3 protein: CSVEDPDLVMRGEQFF
D gene: NA; J gene: TRBJ1-2; clone size: many; V gene: TRBV5-1; CDR3 DNA: TGCGCCAGCAGCTTGGACCTTCCCAGGGGATCCTATGGCTACACCTTC; CDR3 protein: CASSLDLPRGSYGYTF